These 15 T cell receptor beta chains share one sample of origin, sequenced in a study of a mutant IDH1 vaccine in newly diagnosed glioma. The time point: week 23, last vaccination. The vaccine gave 300 ug of a 20-mer mutant IDH1 peptide subcutaneously per dose. Sequencing was performed with immunoSEQ multiplex PCR; in TCRdb, only in-frame clones are kept and a portion is missing. The sample includes around 80,000 clones, roughly 85% of them seen just once. Which antigens these TCRs recognize remains unknown. The sequencing used PBMCs, collected from a glioma patient whose treatment included an IDH1 peptide vaccine. The receptors here all came from a woman aged 50 to 65 with glioma.

This chain connects TRBV18 to TRBJ2-1, with a weak D call TRBD1 (5 bases). CDR1 and CDR2 (germline): KGHSH, LQKENI. The CDR3 sequence is 15 residues long. V was pared by 6 bases and J by 1 base, with 13 bases between. This chain's CDR3 is CASSPRQKSYNEQFF. CDR3 nucleotides: TGTGCCAGCTCTCCGCGACAGAAATCCTACAATGAGCAGTTCTTC.

The chain's CDR3 is CAISDIAGVSYNEQFF. The CDR3 DNA follows: TGTGCCATCAGTGACATAGCGGGAGTATCCTACAATGAGCAGTTCTTC. The rearrangement uses TRBV10-3 and TRBJ2-1; 9 nucleotides match TRBD2. Trimming cost V 3 bases and J 1 base; bases outside gene matches: 4. From germline, CDR1 is ENHRY and CDR2 SYGVKD. CDR3 size: 16 residues.

V and J are TRBV19 and TRBJ2-7; 8 positions agree with TRBD1. The V gene end was trimmed by 5 bases and the J gene end by 7 bases; junction bases not matched to a gene: 13. The CDR3 length is 15 residues. Germline CDR1 reads LNHDA; CDR2 reads SQIVND (reference sequence). CDR3 sequence: CASSDRDRLLEEQYF. The CDR3 DNA follows: TGTGCCAGTAGTGACCGGGACAGGCTCTTGGAAGAGCAGTACTTC.

This chain links TRBV5-3 with TRBJ2-1; D possibly corresponds to TRBD1 (6 bases). TRBV5-3 is an ORF; its function is uncertain. V was shortened by 4 bases and J by 5 bases, with 16 bases between the two germline ends. CDR3 length: 15 residues. CDR3 coding DNA: TGTGCCAGAAGCACGGCTGAGGGGGTGAACAATGAGCAGTTCTTC. Translated: CARSTAEGVNNEQFF.

The chain uses TRBV28 and TRBJ1-5; D gene unclear. CDR1 and CDR2 from the germline V gene are MDHEN and SYDVKM. The CDR3 is made up of 13 amino acids. Trimming cost V 6 bases and J 6 bases, with 12 bases left between them. The CDR3 DNA reads TGTGCCAGCAGCCCCGGTCCACGTCAGCCCCAGCATTTT. Translation gives CASSPGPRQPQHF.

The chain couples TRBV19 to TRBJ1-1; the D is unclear. Trimming left V 4 bases short and J 1 base short, with 13 bases between. CDR3 length: 15 amino acids. Germline V lookup: CDR1 LNHDA, CDR2 SQIVND (reference sequence). The CDR3 reads CASSRLGRQNTEAFF. CDR3 sequence (DNA): TGTGCCAGTAGTAGACTAGGCAGACAGAACACTGAAGCTTTCTTT.

The chain is built from TRBV10-1 and TRBJ1-1, with D perhaps matching TRBD1 (5 bases). This CDR3 has 13 amino acids. Germline CDR1 and CDR2: WNHNN and SYGVQD (reference sequence). V was shortened by 4 bases and J by 11 bases, with 17 bases between the two germline ends. CDR3 sequence (DNA): TGCGCCAGCAGTGGGGGAGGGGATAGGTTGGCTTTCTTT. Amino acid sequence: CASSGGGDRLAFF.

The J gene is TRBJ2-7, the V gene TRBV5-1, with D perhaps matching TRBD2 (5 bases). The germline V and J ends were trimmed by 2 bases and 5 bases, with 8 bases remaining between them. The length of the CDR3 is 12 residues. CDR1 and CDR2 from the germline V gene are SGHRS and YFSETQ. CDR3 nucleotides: TGCGCCAGCAGCTTCGCGGGCCACGAGCAGTACTTC. Its protein is CASSFAGHEQYF.

This chain joins TRBV25-1 and TRBJ1-1; D not certain. CDR3 length: 11 amino acids. Trimming shortened V by 6 bases and J by 0 bases, and 2 bases separated the two germline ends. Germline CDR1 is MGHDK and CDR2 is SYGVNS. The CDR3 region has the DNA TGTGCCAGCAGCGTGAACACTGAAGCTTTCTTT. This encodes CASSVNTEAFF.

This rearrangement joins TRBV18 to TRBJ1-4; TRBD1 matches 7 bases. Trimming at V came to 6 bases and at J to 4 bases, leaving 5 bases not matched to a gene. This CDR3 comprises 14 residues. Per the germline V gene, CDR1 is KGHSH and CDR2 is LQKENI. The CDR3 DNA reads as TGTGCCAGCTCCCGGGACAGCGGTAATGAAAAACTGTTTTTT. This encodes CASSRDSGNEKLFF. The full variable domain, rest sourced from reference TRBV18 and TRBJ1-4, is NAGVMQNPRHLVRRRGQEARLRCSPMKGHSHVYWYRQLPEEGLKFMVYLQKENIIDESGMPKERFSAEFPKEGPSILRIQQVVRGDSAAYFCASSRDSGNEKLFFGSGTQLSVL.

V gene TRBV7-2 combines with J gene TRBJ2-7; D remains ambiguous. CDR1 and CDR2 from the germline V gene are SGHTA and FQGNSA. The V and J ends lost 1 base and 3 bases respectively, with 13 bases between them. The length of the CDR3 is 15 residues. The CDR3 sequence is CASSLVTGPYYEQYF. The CDR3 DNA is TGTGCCAGCAGCTTAGTCACCGGCCCTTACTACGAGCAGTACTTC.

V usage is TRBV5-1 and J usage is TRBJ2-1; 9 nucleotides align to TRBD1. The germline CDR1 and CDR2 sequences are SGHRS and YFSETQ. V lost 1 base, J lost 9 bases, and 8 bases stayed unmatched. The CDR3 has 15 residues. The DNA of the CDR3 is TGCGCCAGCAGCTTGTCGTGGACAGGGGCGCGTGAGCAGTTCTTC. This translates into CASSLSWTGAREQFF. Using reference TRBV5-1 and TRBJ2-1 for the parts outside the CDR3, the full variable domain is KAGVTQTPRYLIKTRGQQVTLSCSPISGHRSVSWYQQTPGQGLQFLFEYFSETQRNKGNFPGRFSGRQFSNSRSEMNVSTLELGDSALYLCASSLSWTGAREQFFGPGTRLTVL.

The rearrangement uses TRBV28 and TRBJ1-3; 10 bases line up with TRBD1. Germline values: CDR1 MDHEN, CDR2 SYDVKM. The V gene end was trimmed by 1 base and the J gene end by 8 bases; junction bases not matched to a gene: 11. This CDR3 contains 17 residues. The DNA of the CDR3 is TGTGCCAGCAGTTTATCCGGGACAGGGGCACTCGGAGACACCATATATTTT. It yields the protein CASSLSGTGALGDTIYF. Full variable domain (remainder filled in from reference TRBV28 and TRBJ1-3): DVKVTQSSRYLVKRTGEKVFLECVQDMDHENMFWYRQDPGLGLRLIYFSYDVKMKEKGDIPEGYSVSREKKERFSLILESASTNQTSMYLCASSLSGTGALGDTIYFGEGSWLTVV.

The rearrangement joins TRBV6-1 to TRBJ1-4; D gene unclear. V was pared by 6 bases and J by 6 bases, with 14 bases between. CDR3 size: 14 residues. CDR1 is MNHNS and CDR2 is SASEGT in the germline V gene. For the CDR3, the DNA is TGTGCCAGCAGCCCCCCAACAGAATATGAAAAACTGTTTTTT. This translates into CASSPPTEYEKLFF.

J is TRBJ2-5 and V is TRBV6-6; D not certain. The assigned J gene may be wrong: the sequence end matches TRBJ2-7 better. CDR1 MNHNY and CDR2 SVGAGI come from the germline V gene (reference sequence). CDR3 length equals 15 residues. The CDR3 DNA reads TGTGCCAGCAGTTACTCGAAAAGCAGTGCCTACGAGCAGTACTTC. It specifies CASSYSKSSAYEQYF.